The text below deals with one TCR beta chain. TCRdb keeps only in-frame clones here, not all; method: immunoSEQ multiplex PCR. The sample contains around 250,000 clones, over 75% of which appear only once. The sample is drawn from a study of control samples from healthy donors and cancer patients. V was shortened by 1 base and J by 6 bases, with 11 bases between the two germline ends. Germline V gene lookup returns CDR1 SGHDT and CDR2 YYEEEE. This CDR3 region has 14 residues. V gene TRBV5-6 combines with J gene TRBJ1-5; D perhaps matches TRBD1 (5 bases). This sequence was found in a woman aged 60-75 years with lung cancer. The sample was PBMCs. CDR3: CASSLQGGTQPQHF. The CDR3 DNA follows: TGTGCCAGCAGCTTGCAGGGTGGCACTCAGCCCCAGCATTTT.